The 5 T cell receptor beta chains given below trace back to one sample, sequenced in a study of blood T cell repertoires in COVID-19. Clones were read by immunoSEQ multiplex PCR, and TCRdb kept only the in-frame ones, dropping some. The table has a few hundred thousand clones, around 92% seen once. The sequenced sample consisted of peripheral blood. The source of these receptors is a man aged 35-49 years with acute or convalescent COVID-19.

The CDR3 sequence: CASSPPQGVGNTEAFF. The CDR3 DNA is TGTGCCAGCAGCCCCCCACAGGGTGTGGGGAACACTGAAGCTTTCTTT. This chain connects TRBV3-1 (or the pseudogene TRBV3-2) to TRBJ1-1; the D gene is possibly TRBD1 (6 bases). Germline loops: CDR1 LGHDT, CDR2 YNNKEL (reference sequence). The CDR3 has 16 residues. Trimming took off 4 bases at V and 1 base at J, with 16 bases between the two ends.

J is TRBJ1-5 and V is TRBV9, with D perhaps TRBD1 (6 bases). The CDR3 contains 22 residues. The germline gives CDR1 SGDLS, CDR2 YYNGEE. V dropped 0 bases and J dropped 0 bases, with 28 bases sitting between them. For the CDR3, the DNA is TGTGCCAGCAGCGTAGTTTTGTCGCTGGGACAAATTAGGGGGTATAGCAATCAGCCCCAGCATTTT. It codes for CASSVVLSLGQIRGYSNQPQHF.

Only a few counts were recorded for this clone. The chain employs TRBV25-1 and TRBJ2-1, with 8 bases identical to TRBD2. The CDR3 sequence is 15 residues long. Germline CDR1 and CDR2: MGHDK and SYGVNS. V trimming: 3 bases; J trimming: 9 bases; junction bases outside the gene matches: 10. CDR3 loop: CASSDQAGVSGEQFF. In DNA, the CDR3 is TGTGCCAGCAGTGATCAAGCGGGAGTGTCGGGTGAGCAGTTCTTC.

The CDR3 DNA is TGTGCCAGCAGCTTGAGGACTAGCGAATACAATGAGCAGTTCTTC. The encoded protein is CASSLRTSEYNEQFF. V gene TRBV5-5 combines with J gene TRBJ2-1, with 9 bases lining up with TRBD2. The germline V gene encodes CDR1 SGHKS and CDR2 YYEKEE (reference sequence). The length of the CDR3 is 15 residues. V shed 1 base, J shed 4 bases, and the junction held 3 bases outside the gene matches. The complete variable domain, with remaining parts taken from reference TRBV5-5 and TRBJ2-1, reads DAGVTQSPTHLIKTRGQQVTLRCSPISGHKSVSWYQQVLGQGPQFIFQYYEKEERGRGNFPDRFSARQFPNYSSELNVNALLLGDSALYLCASSLRTSEYNEQFFGPGTRLTVL.

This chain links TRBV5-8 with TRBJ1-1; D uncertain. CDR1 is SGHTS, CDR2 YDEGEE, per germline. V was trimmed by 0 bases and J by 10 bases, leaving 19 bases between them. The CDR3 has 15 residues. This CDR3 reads CASSLGRYEPRGAFF. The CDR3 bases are TGTGCCAGCAGCTTGGGTCGTTACGAGCCCCGAGGAGCTTTCTTT. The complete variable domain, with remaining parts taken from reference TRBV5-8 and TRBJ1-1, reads EAGVTQSPTHLIKTRGQQATLRCSPISGHTSVYWYQQALGLGLQFLLWYDEGEERNRGNFPPRFSGRQFPNYSSELNVNALELEDSALYLCASSLGRYEPRGAFFGQGTRLTVV.